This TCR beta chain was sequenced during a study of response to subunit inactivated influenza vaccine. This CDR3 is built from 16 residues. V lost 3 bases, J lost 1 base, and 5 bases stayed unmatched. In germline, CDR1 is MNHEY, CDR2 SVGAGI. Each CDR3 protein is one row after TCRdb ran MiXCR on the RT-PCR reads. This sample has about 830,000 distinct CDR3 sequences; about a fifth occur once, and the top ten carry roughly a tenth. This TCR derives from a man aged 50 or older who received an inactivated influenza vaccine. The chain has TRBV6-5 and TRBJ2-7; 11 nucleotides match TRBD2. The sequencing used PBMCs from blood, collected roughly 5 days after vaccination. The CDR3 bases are TGTGCCAGCAGTTATCGTAGCGGGAGGGCTTCCTACGAGCAGTACTTC. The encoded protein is CASSYRSGRASYEQYF.